The 28 T cell receptor beta chains reported below all come from one sample, sequenced in a study of T cell responses to AZD1222 COVID-19 vaccine. Sequencing used immunoSEQ multiplex PCR; TCRdb keeps in-frame clones, though not all of them. The top ten hold 1.5% to 2% of the sample, which has just over 150,000 clones, 90% seen once. The input for sequencing was peripheral blood, taken on day 0 of AZD1222 vaccination. Source of these receptors: an adult in good health.

The gene calls are TRBV4-3 and TRBJ2-1; D may match TRBD1 or TRBD2 (7 bases each). The length of the CDR3 is 17 residues. Germline values: CDR1 LGHNA, CDR2 YSLEER. V shed 0 bases and J shed 8 bases, with 20 bases lying between them. For the CDR3, the DNA is TGCGCCAGCAGCCAAGATAGGGAGGGGGCTTTAAGGGATGAGCAGTTCTTC. Amino acids: CASSQDREGALRDEQFF.

This chain joins TRBV6-2 or TRBV6-3 and TRBJ2-5, with D tentatively TRBD1 or TRBD2 (5 bases each). This CDR3 contains 17 residues. In germline, CDR1 is MNHEY, CDR2 SVGEGT. With 0 bases removed from V and 4 bases from J, the gap between germline ends came to 18 bases. The CDR3 reads CASSYSGLAGARETQYF. In DNA form, the CDR3 reads TGTGCCAGCAGTTACTCGGGTCTGGCCGGGGCGAGAGAGACCCAGTACTTC.

V and J are TRBV7-3 and TRBJ1-6; 7 nucleotides line up with TRBD1. CDR1 and CDR2 from the germline V gene are SGHTA and FQGTGA. J lost 6 bases, V lost 4 bases, and 3 bases had no gene match. This CDR3 has 14 amino acids. CDR3 in amino acids: CASSSGTVNSPLHF. The CDR3 DNA sequence: TGTGCCAGCAGCTCCGGGACAGTTAATTCACCCCTCCACTTT.

This sequence joins TRBV7-6 and TRBJ2-2, with D possibly matching TRBD1 (6 bases). V dropped 3 bases and J dropped 6 bases, with 11 bases sitting between them. The CDR3 extends over 14 amino acids. Germline CDR1 and CDR2: SGHVS and FNYEAQ. The CDR3 DNA reads TGTGCCAGCAGCTTTGCACAGGGCCCCGGGGAGCTGTTTTTT. This sequence encodes CASSFAQGPGELFF.

The chain has TRBV28 and TRBJ1-2, with 9 bases matching TRBD1. The trim removed 5 bases at V and 6 bases at J, leaving 1 base unmatched. The germline gives CDR1 MDHEN, CDR2 SYDVKM. This CDR3 comprises 12 residues. This CDR3 is CASSRTGDGYTF. The CDR3 nucleotides are TGTGCCAGCAGTAGGACAGGGGATGGCTACACCTTC.

CDR3: CASSRGEPTEAFF. The CDR3 nucleotides are TGCGCCAGCAGCCGCGGGGAGCCCACTGAAGCTTTCTTT. The chain carries TRBV4-1 and TRBJ1-1; D is unclear. CDR3 length: 13 amino acids. Per germline, CDR1 MGHRA and CDR2 YSYEKL. V lost 4 bases, J lost 4 bases, and 10 bases lay in between.

This chain uses TRBV15 with TRBJ1-4; D is undetermined. The CDR3 sequence is 13 residues long. V shed 1 base and J shed 8 bases, with 8 bases lying between them. Germline CDR1 LNHNV, CDR2 YYDKDF (reference sequence). The CDR3 is CATSRGELEKLFF. The CDR3 bases are TGTGCCACCAGCAGAGGGGAATTAGAAAAACTGTTTTTT.

The genes are TRBV27 and TRBJ2-5, with D possibly called TRBD1 or TRBD2 (5 bases each). The germline gives CDR1 MNHEY, CDR2 SMNVEV (reference sequence). The CDR3 length is 18 residues. Trimming took off 6 bases at V and 2 bases at J, with 25 bases between the two ends. The CDR3: CASSQGLLVGDLQETQYF. In DNA form, the CDR3 reads TGTGCCAGCAGCCAAGGGCTACTAGTAGGGGATTTACAAGAGACCCAGTACTTC.

This chain connects TRBV11-3 to TRBJ2-2; 8 bases map to TRBD2. V shed 4 bases, J shed 1 base, and the junction held 5 bases outside the gene matches. The CDR3 contains 16 residues. Germline CDR1 is SGHNT and CDR2 is YENEEA. CDR3 in DNA: TGTGCCAGCAGCTCTAGAGCGGGAGTGAACACCGGGGAGCTGTTTTTT. Its translation: CASSSRAGVNTGELFF.

The chain recombines TRBV7-9 with TRBJ2-3, with D possibly matching TRBD1 (5 bases). CDR1 SEHNR and CDR2 FQNEAQ come from the germline V gene (reference sequence). V lost 1 base to trimming and J lost 2 bases, with 16 bases between them. The CDR3 extends over 17 amino acids. CDR3 in DNA: TGTGCCAGCAGCTTAGTATTGCAGGGCTACAACACAGATACGCAGTATTTT. Translating gives CASSLVLQGYNTDTQYF.

The V and J genes are TRBV29-1 and TRBJ1-1; the match to TRBD1 covers 9 bases. The trim removed 5 bases at V and 6 bases at J, leaving 4 bases unmatched. The CDR3 is 12 amino acids. The germline CDR1 and CDR2 sequences are SQVTM and ANQGSEA. The CDR3 bases are TGCAGCGTTCGACAGGGGGTGGCTGAAGCTTTCTTT. Translating gives CSVRQGVAEAFF.

This clone was observed once. The V call is TRBV19, the J call TRBJ2-3; 9 nucleotides agree with TRBD2. Germline V gene lookup returns CDR1 LNHDA and CDR2 SQIVND (reference sequence). CDR3 length equals 15 residues. The junction had 4 bases not matched to a gene; V was cut back by 1 base and J by 5 bases. Here the CDR3 reads CASSIGLAEIDTQYF. DNA for the CDR3: TGTGCCAGTAGTATAGGACTAGCGGAAATAGATACGCAGTATTTT. The full variable domain, in which reference TRBV19 and TRBJ2-3 provide the parts outside the CDR3, is DGGITQSPKYLFRKEGQNVTLSCEQNLNHDAMYWYRQDPGQGLRLIYYSQIVNDFQKGDIAEGYSVSREKKESFPLTVTSAQKNPTAFYLCASSIGLAEIDTQYFGPGTRLTVL.

The CDR3 spells CASSELAGEQFF. The CDR3 DNA reads as TGTGCCAGCAGTGAACTAGCTGGCGAGCAGTTCTTC. The V call is TRBV6-1, the J call TRBJ2-1; weak D call: TRBD2 (5 bases). The CDR3 runs 12 residues. Trimming cost V 2 bases and J 10 bases, with 9 bases left between them. The germline CDR1 and CDR2 sequences are MNHNS and SASEGT.

This chain joins TRBV28 and TRBJ2-5, with a tentative D call TRBD1 (6 bases). V lost 7 bases to trimming and J lost 4 bases, with 10 bases between them. The germline V gene encodes CDR1 MDHEN and CDR2 SYDVKM. This CDR3 region has 12 residues. CDR3 region: CASTQGGETQYF. CDR3 bases: TGTGCCAGCACCCAAGGGGGAGAGACCCAGTACTTC.

V usage is TRBV27 and J usage is TRBJ1-4; D unclear. Germline loops: CDR1 MNHEY, CDR2 SMNVEV (reference sequence). The CDR3 is made up of 16 amino acids. Trimming took off 0 bases at V and 3 bases at J, with 11 bases between the two ends. The CDR3 sequence: CASSLSHQPANEKLFF. CDR3 DNA sequence: TGTGCCAGCAGTTTATCGCACCAGCCAGCTAATGAAAAACTGTTTTTT.

The chain is built from TRBV15 and TRBJ2-6, with D perhaps TRBD2 (6 bases). CDR1 is LNHNV, CDR2 YYDKDF, per germline (reference sequence). The CDR3 spans 16 residues. The V gene lost 0 bases and the J gene lost 1 base, with 7 bases spanning the gap. The CDR3 nucleotides are TGTGCCACCAGCAGAGATGGGGGGTCTGGGGCCAACGTCCTGACTTTC. This sequence encodes CATSRDGGSGANVLTF.

The J gene is TRBJ2-3, the V gene TRBV4-1; D is possibly TRBD1 (6 bases). V was shortened by 8 bases and J by 2 bases, with 17 bases between the two germline ends. Looked up from germline, CDR1 is MGHRA and CDR2 is YSYEKL. The CDR3 covers 15 residues. DNA for the CDR3: TGCGCCAGCGCGAATACAAGGGGGAACACAGATACGCAGTATTTT. Amino acids: CASANTRGNTDTQYF.

The chain links TRBV7-9 to TRBJ2-3, with D perhaps matching TRBD2 (5 bases). The germline gives CDR1 SEHNR, CDR2 FQNEAQ (reference sequence). This CDR3 contains 13 residues. Trimming pared 4 bases from V and 3 bases from J, leaving 8 bases between. The CDR3 coding sequence is TGTGCCAGCAGCTCGTCGGGGACAGATACGCAGTATTTT. Its translation: CASSSSGTDTQYF.

The V gene is TRBV6-5, the J gene TRBJ2-2, with TRBD1 matching over 7 bases. CDR1 MNHEY and CDR2 SVGAGI come from the germline V gene. The ends lost 6 bases at V and 5 bases at J; junction bases unmatched: 3. This CDR3 has 13 residues. This chain's CDR3 is CASSPGGTGELFF. The DNA for the CDR3 is TGTGCCAGCAGCCCAGGGGGTACCGGGGAGCTGTTTTTT.

The V call is TRBV5-4, the J call TRBJ1-1; D is possibly TRBD1 (6 bases). The germline V gene encodes CDR1 SGHNT and CDR2 YYREEE (reference sequence). V was pared by 5 bases and J by 1 base, with 12 bases between. This CDR3 contains 14 residues. CDR3 in DNA: TGTGCCAGCAGGACGAGGGGGGGGAACACTGAAGCTTTCTTT. This sequence encodes CASRTRGGNTEAFF.

This sequence joins TRBV28 and TRBJ2-3; possible D gene TRBD1, 6 bases. Trimming stripped 10 bases from V and 5 bases from J, with 22 bases between. This CDR3 is 15 amino acids long. Germline V CDR1 and CDR2: MDHEN, SYDVKM. CDR3 loop: CATIPNTGLKDTQYF. The CDR3 nucleotides read TGTGCCACCATTCCAAATACAGGGTTGAAAGATACGCAGTATTTT.

The V gene is TRBV11-2, the J gene TRBJ2-1; the match to TRBD2 covers 9 bases. Germline V lookup: CDR1 SGHAT, CDR2 FQNNGV. J lost 16 bases, V lost 5 bases, and 12 bases had no gene match. The CDR3 length is 13 residues. CDR3 region: CASSRRVAGDPFF. CDR3 nucleotides: TGTGCCAGCAGCCGGCGTGTAGCGGGAGATCCATTCTTC.

This rearrangement joins TRBV9 to TRBJ2-1; 8 bases are a match to TRBD2. The length of the CDR3 is 17 residues. With 4 bases clipped from V and 1 base from J, the junction kept 10 bases outside the gene matches. Germline loops: CDR1 SGDLS, CDR2 YYNGEE. CDR3 region: CASSPPGGGSSYNEQFF. The DNA of the CDR3 is TGTGCCAGCAGCCCACCCGGGGGGGGCTCTTCCTACAATGAGCAGTTCTTC.

The rearrangement joins TRBV28 to TRBJ2-7, with D uncertain. The V and J ends lost 2 bases and 4 bases respectively, with 6 bases between them. The CDR3 contains 12 residues. CDR1 is MDHEN and CDR2 is SYDVKM in the germline V gene. The CDR3 protein is CASSLAPYEQYF. The CDR3 coding sequence is TGTGCCAGCAGTTTAGCGCCGTACGAGCAGTACTTC.

This chain uses TRBV6-5 with TRBJ1-1; no clear D gene. The germline gives CDR1 MNHEY, CDR2 SVGAGI. This CDR3 is 13 amino acids long. V was shortened by 6 bases and J by 0 bases, with 8 bases between the two germline ends. The CDR3 spells CASRTSLNTEAFF. The CDR3 DNA sequence: TGTGCCAGCAGGACCTCTCTGAACACTGAAGCTTTCTTT.

The gene calls are TRBV7-9 and TRBJ1-1; a weak D match, TRBD1 (5 bases). With 3 bases removed from V and 2 bases from J, the gap between germline ends came to 10 bases. CDR1 is SEHNR, CDR2 FQNEAQ, per germline (reference sequence). The length of the CDR3 is 14 residues. The CDR3 loop reads CASSFRDANTEAFF. The CDR3 DNA sequence: TGTGCCAGCAGCTTCCGGGACGCAAACACTGAAGCTTTCTTT.

This clone has just a few counts. V and J are TRBV24-1 and TRBJ2-2; D unclear. V was trimmed by 4 bases and J by 5 bases, leaving 10 bases between them. Germline values: CDR1 KGHDR, CDR2 SFDVKD. The CDR3 length is 14 residues. The CDR3 loop is CATSDPEWTGELFF. In nucleotides, the CDR3 is TGTGCCACCAGTGACCCTGAGTGGACCGGGGAGCTGTTTTTT.

About this clone: A junction boundary mismatches the germline segment, possibly from a read error. This chain links TRBV6-2 or TRBV6-3 with TRBJ1-2; D possibly corresponds to TRBD1 (5 bases). CDR3 size: 14 residues. CDR1 is MNHEY and CDR2 is SVGEGT in the germline V gene. The CDR3 DNA reads TGTGCCAGCAGTTACCCGGGGACTAATTATGGCTACACCTTC. It specifies CASSYPGTNYGYTF.